This is a list of T cell receptor beta chains from one sample in a study of blood T cell repertoires in COVID-19. The method was immunoSEQ multiplex PCR; TCRdb's version includes in-frame clones alone and lacks a portion of them. This sample has 150,000 to 200,000 clones, with 80% to 90% found just once. The material sequenced was peripheral blood. These receptors were collected from a man aged 50 to 60 with active or convalescent COVID-19. CDR3s include the opening cysteine and the closing phenylalanine or tryptophan. A D gene is named only where the DNA matches it firmly. Some rows mark clone size as missing; the rest say once, few, many or name a class of expanded clone.

TRBJ2-3 | . | . | TRBV20-1 | TGCAGTGCTAGTAGGTGGCAGATGGCGGACAAATACACAGATACGCAGTATTTT | CSASRWQMADKYTDTQYF
TRBJ2-3 | . | few | TRBV6-1 | TGTGCCAGCAGTGAAGCCCGGAGGGATACGCAGTATTTT | CASSEARRDTQYF
TRBJ2-3 | . | . | TRBV29-1 | TGCAGCGTGGAGCAGGGGGATACGCAGTATTTT | CSVEQGDTQYF
TRBJ2-3 | . | . | TRBV6-5 | TGTGCCAGCAGGTCGGGTCGGGGTAGCACAGATACGCAGTATTTT | CASRSGRGSTDTQYF
TRBJ1-6 | . | . | TRBV14 | TGTGCCAGCAGCCAGCGTCCCACGGCAGGGGTGAGGAGTAATTCACCCCTCCACTTT | CASSQRPTAGVRSNSPLHF
TRBJ1-4 | . | . | TRBV18 | TGTGCCAGCTCCGACAACCTGGCAACTAATGAAAAACTGTTTTTT | CASSDNLATNEKLFF
TRBJ1-5 | . | . | TRBV18 | TGTGCCAGCTCACCGGTGCAGATTGATCAGCCCCAGCATTTT | CASSPVQIDQPQHF
TRBJ1-5 | . | . | TRBV15 | TGTGCCACCAGCAGGTCGCCTGGGGGCCTCGGCAATCAGCCCCAGCATTTT | CATSRSPGGLGNQPQHF
TRBJ1-2 | . | . | TRBV6-1 | TGTGCCAGCAGTGAAGTTGGCAGGGGCGGTGGCTACACCTTC | CASSEVGRGGGYTF
TRBJ2-7 | TRBD1 | . | TRBV6-5 | TGTGCCAGCACTCTAGGGGGCGGAACGGACGAGCAGTACTTC | CASTLGGGTDEQYF
TRBJ1-5 | TRBD1 | . | TRBV6-1 | TGTGCCAGCAGTGAAAGGACAGGGAGCAATCAGCCCCAGCATTTT | CASSERTGSNQPQHF
TRBJ2-2 | TRBD1 | . | TRBV7-3 | TGTGCCAGCAGCAACCCCGGACAGGGGAACACCGGGGAGCTGTTTTTT | CASSNPGQGNTGELFF
TRBJ2-3 | . | . | TRBV28 | TGTGCCAGCCGCGAAGACACAGATACGCAGTATTTT | CASREDTDTQYF
TRBJ1-2 | . | . | TRBV4-2 | TGTGCCAGCAGCAACGGGATTTATGGCTACACCTTC | CASSNGIYGYTF
TRBJ2-1 | TRBD2 | . | TRBV7-2 | TGTGCCAGCAGCTTAGGCCGTAGCGGGAGCACCTACAATGAGCAGTTCTTC | CASSLGRSGSTYNEQFF
TRBJ2-5 | TRBD2 | . | TRBV5-4 | TGTGCCAGCAGCGAGGGACTAGCAGAAGAGACCCAGTACTTC | CASSEGLAEETQYF
TRBJ2-5 | . | . | TRBV7-9 | TGTGCCAGCAGCGAAAGGGGGTGGGAGACCCAGTACTTC | CASSERGWETQYF
TRBJ2-3 | TRBD2 | once | TRBV6-5 | TGTGCCAGCAGGCAACTAGCGGGGGGCACAGATACGCAGTATTTT | CASRQLAGGTDTQYF
TRBJ2-2 | . | . | TRBV6-4 | TGTGCCAGCAGTGACTATGCGAATAAAAAAAACACCGGGGAGCTGTTTTTT | CASSDYANKKNTGELFF
TRBJ1-4 | . | . | TRBV19 | TGTGCCAGTAGTATTTGGGGGCGGGATGAAAAACTGTTTTTT | CASSIWGRDEKLFF
TRBJ1-1 | . | few | TRBV4-1 | TGCGCCAGCACCCTTATGGGGGGAGTCACTGAAGCTTTCTTT | CASTLMGGVTEAFF
TRBJ1-3 | . | . | TRBV18 | TGTGCCAGCTCACCAGGATCAGGGGCCTCTGGAAACACCATATATTTT | CASSPGSGASGNTIYF
TRBJ2-5 | . | . | TRBV6-5 | TGTGCCAGCAGGGACAATGTAGGGCGAGAGACCCAGTACTTC | CASRDNVGRETQYF
TRBJ1-4 | . | . | TRBV19 | TGTGCCAGTAGTATAACCTGGCGGGTGGCAACTAATGAAAAACTGTTTTTT | CASSITWRVATNEKLFF
TRBJ1-3 | . | few | TRBV7-2 | TGTGCCAGCAGGAGGGCGGTGGGAAACACCATATATTTT | CASRRAVGNTIYF
TRBJ2-7 | . | . | TRBV7-2 | TGTGCCAGCAGCTTTAGGTCCAGGGCCACCTACGAGCAGTACTTC | CASSFRSRATYEQYF
TRBJ1-5 | TRBD1 | . | TRBV5-6 | TGTGCCAGCGGCACAGGGGGTGGGCAGCCCCAGCATTTT | CASGTGGGQPQHF
TRBJ2-1 | . | . | TRBV30 | TGTGCCTGGATGCGGGGATTGGAGCAGTTCTTC | CAWMRGLEQFF
TRBJ1-6 | . | . | TRBV5-1 | TGCGCCAGCAGCTTCGAGGGTTCCTATAATTCACCCCTCCACTTT | CASSFEGSYNSPLHF
TRBJ1-5 | . | . | TRBV11-2 | TGTGCCAGCAGCTTAGGGAGGGCTTTAAGTCAGCCCCAGCATTTT | CASSLGRALSQPQHF
TRBJ2-1 | . | . | TRBV12-3/TRBV12-4 | TGTGCCAGCAGTTTTTTAGCGGAGAATGAGCAGTTCTTC | CASSFLAENEQFF
TRBJ1-6 | . | . | TRBV4-1 | TGCGCCAGCAGCCAAGAACCTCCCAGTTTCTCCTATAATTCACCCCTCCACTTT | CASSQEPPSFSYNSPLHF
TRBJ2-5 | . | . | TRBV7-7 | TGTGCCAGCAGCCATCCGTGGGCTTGCCAAGAGACCCAGTACTTC | CASSHPWACQETQYF
TRBJ2-5 | . | . | TRBV5-1 | TGCGCCAGCAGCTTGGTTGCGGACCAAGAGACCCAGTACTTC | CASSLVADQETQYF
TRBJ2-5 | . | . | TRBV14 | TGTGCCAGCAGCCCTAACAGAGGGGAGACCCAGTACTTC | CASSPNRGETQYF
TRBJ2-7 | TRBD2 | . | TRBV5-1 | TGCGCCAGCGGCCCGGGAGCGGGAGGGCCTTACGAGCAGTACTTC | CASGPGAGGPYEQYF
TRBJ2-1 | . | . | TRBV20-1 | TGCAGTGCTAGTAAGCGTTCGGGCAATGAGCAGTTCTTC | CSASKRSGNEQFF
TRBJ2-1 | TRBD2 | . | TRBV6-4 | TGTGCCAGCAGTGACAGGGCTAGCGGGGAACACAATGAGCAGTTCTTC | CASSDRASGEHNEQFF
TRBJ1-1 | . | . | TRBV6-2/TRBV6-3 | TGTGCCAGCAGTTACTTCGGGGGGACTGAAGCTTTCTTT | CASSYFGGTEAFF
TRBJ1-2 | . | once | TRBV6-1 | TGTGCCAGCAGTGAAGTGTTTGAGGGTTTAGATGGCTACACCTTC | CASSEVFEGLDGYTF
TRBJ1-6 | TRBD1 | . | TRBV6-5 | TGTGCCAGCAGTTTAGGGACAGGAAATTCACCCCTCCACTTT | CASSLGTGNSPLHF